This T cell receptor (beta chain) is drawn from a study of lymphopenia after photon versus proton radiotherapy. From germline, CDR1 is SGDLS and CDR2 YYNGEE. Trimming left V 0 bases short and J 7 bases short, with 10 bases between. There are 14 residues in the CDR3. Profiled with immunoSEQ multiplex PCR; TCRdb holds only in-frame clones, not every one. Seen here are about 70,000 clones, approximately 90% observed once, and the top ten hold over 2%. The receptor was isolated from a woman in her forties with cholangiocarcinoma. The sample in question was peripheral blood, obtained from a patient treated with photon-based radiotherapy. The chain links TRBV9 to TRBJ2-2; D may match TRBD1 or TRBD2 (6 bases each). The CDR3 nucleotides are TGTGCCAGCAGCGTAGACGGGGGCGGCGGGGAGCTGTTTTTT. It encodes CASSVDGGGGELFF. Variable domain in full (rest from reference TRBV9 and TRBJ2-2): DSGVTQTPKHLITATGQRVTLRCSPRSGDLSVYWYQQSLDQGLQFLIQYYNGEERAKGNILERFSAQQFPDLHSELNLSSLELGDSALYFCASSVDGGGGELFFGEGSRLTVL.